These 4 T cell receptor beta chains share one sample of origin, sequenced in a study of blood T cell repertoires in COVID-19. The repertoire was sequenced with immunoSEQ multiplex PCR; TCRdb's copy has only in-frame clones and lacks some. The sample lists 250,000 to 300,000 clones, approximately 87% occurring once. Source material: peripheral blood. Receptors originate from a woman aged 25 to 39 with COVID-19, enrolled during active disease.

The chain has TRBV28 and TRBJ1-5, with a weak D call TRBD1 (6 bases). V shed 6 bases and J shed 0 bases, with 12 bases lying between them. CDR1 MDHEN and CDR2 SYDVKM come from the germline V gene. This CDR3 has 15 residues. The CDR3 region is CASSLGQYSNQPQHF. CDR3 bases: TGTGCCAGCAGCCTCGGACAGTATAGCAATCAGCCCCAGCATTTT.

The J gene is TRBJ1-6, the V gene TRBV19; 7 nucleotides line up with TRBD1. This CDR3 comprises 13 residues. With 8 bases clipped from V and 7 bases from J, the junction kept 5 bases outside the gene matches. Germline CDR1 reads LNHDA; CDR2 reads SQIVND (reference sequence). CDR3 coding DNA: TGTGCCAGTCAAGGGACAGTGAATTCACCCCTCCACTTT. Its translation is CASQGTVNSPLHF.

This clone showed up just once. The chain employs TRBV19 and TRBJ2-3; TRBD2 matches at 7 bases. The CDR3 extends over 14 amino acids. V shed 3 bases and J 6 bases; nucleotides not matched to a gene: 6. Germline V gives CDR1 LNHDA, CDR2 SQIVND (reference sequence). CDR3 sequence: CASSMRGTWDTQYF. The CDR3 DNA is TGTGCCAGTAGTATGCGGGGGACGTGGGATACGCAGTATTTT.

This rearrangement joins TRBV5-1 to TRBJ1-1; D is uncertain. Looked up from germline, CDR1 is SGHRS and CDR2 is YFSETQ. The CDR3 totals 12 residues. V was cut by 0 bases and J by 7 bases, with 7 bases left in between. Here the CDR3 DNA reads TGCGCCAGCAGCTTGGGGAGCCGTGAAGCTTTCTTT. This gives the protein CASSLGSREAFF. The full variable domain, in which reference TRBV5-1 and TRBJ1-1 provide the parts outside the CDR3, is KAGVTQTPRYLIKTRGQQVTLSCSPISGHRSVSWYQQTPGQGLQFLFEYFSETQRNKGNFPGRFSGRQFSNSRSEMNVSTLELGDSALYLCASSLGSREAFFGQGTRLTVV.